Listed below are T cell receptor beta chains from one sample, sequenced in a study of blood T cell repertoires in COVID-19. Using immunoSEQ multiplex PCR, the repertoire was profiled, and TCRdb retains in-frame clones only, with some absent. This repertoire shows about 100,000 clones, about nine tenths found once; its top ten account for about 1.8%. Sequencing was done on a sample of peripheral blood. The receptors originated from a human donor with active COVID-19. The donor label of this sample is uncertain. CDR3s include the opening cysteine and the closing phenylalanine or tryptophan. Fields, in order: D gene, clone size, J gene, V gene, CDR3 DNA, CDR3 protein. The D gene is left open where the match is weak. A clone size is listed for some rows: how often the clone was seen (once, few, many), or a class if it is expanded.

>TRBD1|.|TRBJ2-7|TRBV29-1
TGCAGCGTTGGGGACAGCTACGAGCAGTACTTC
CSVGDSYEQYF
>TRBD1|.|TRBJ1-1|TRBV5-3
TGTGCCGGGTTGACAGGGTCAACTGAAGCTTTCTTT
CAGLTGSTEAFF
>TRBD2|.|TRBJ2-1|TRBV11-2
TGTGCCAGCAGCCGGAGCGGGGGCATCAATGAGCAGTTCTTC
CASSRSGGINEQFF
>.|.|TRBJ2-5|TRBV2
TGTGCCAGCAGTGAAACGATTGGACTAGGAGGGGGAGAGACCCAGTACTTC
CASSETIGLGGGETQYF
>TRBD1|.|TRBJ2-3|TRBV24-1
TGTGCCACCAGTGCCCCCGGGACAGGACGCACAGATACGCAGTATTTT
CATSAPGTGRTDTQYF
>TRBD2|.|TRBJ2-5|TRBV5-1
TGCGCCAGCAGCTTAAAGGCCAGCGGGGGGCCAGAGACCCAGTACTTC
CASSLKASGGPETQYF
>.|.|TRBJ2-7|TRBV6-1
TGTGCCAGCAGTGAAGGGTTCGGCGAGCAGTACTTC
CASSEGFGEQYF
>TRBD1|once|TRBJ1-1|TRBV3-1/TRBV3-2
TGTGCCAGCAGCTTACGAGGACAGGGAAATACTGAAGCTTTCTTT
CASSLRGQGNTEAFF
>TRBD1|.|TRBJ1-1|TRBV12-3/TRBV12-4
TGTGCCAGCAGGCGGACAGGGGGCACTGAAGCTTTCTTT
CASRRTGGTEAFF
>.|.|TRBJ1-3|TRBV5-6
TGTGCCAGCAGCTTGTATTGGCAGGGAAGCTCTGGAAACACCATATATTTT
CASSLYWQGSSGNTIYF
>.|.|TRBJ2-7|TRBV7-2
TGTGCCAGCAGCTTAGCGGGGGGTCTCAACTACGAGCAGTACTTC
CASSLAGGLNYEQYF
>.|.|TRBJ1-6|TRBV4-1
TGCGCCAGCAGCCAACCGAGGGATAGGTCACCCCTCCACTTT
CASSQPRDRSPLHF
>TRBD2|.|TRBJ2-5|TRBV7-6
TGTGCCAGCAGCTGGACTAGCGGGGGGGCGGAGACCCAGTACTTC
CASSWTSGGAETQYF
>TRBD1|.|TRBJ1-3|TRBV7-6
TGTGCCAGCAGCCTACAGGGGTTTTCTGGAAACACCATATATTTT
CASSLQGFSGNTIYF
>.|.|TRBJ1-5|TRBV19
TGTGCCAGTAGCAGGGAGGGAGTAAGCAATCAGCCCCAGCATTTT
CASSREGVSNQPQHF
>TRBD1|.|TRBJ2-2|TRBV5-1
TGCGCCAGCAGCCTTACCTCCGGGACAGATATCACCGGGGAGCTGTTTTTT
CASSLTSGTDITGELFF
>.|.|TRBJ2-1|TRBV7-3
TGTGCCAGCAGCTTAACGGCTAGCCTGCGAGAGCAGTTCTTC
CASSLTASLREQFF
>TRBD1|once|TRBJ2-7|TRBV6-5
TGTGCCAGCAGTTACTCGACAGGGGGAGACGAGCAGTACTTC
CASSYSTGGDEQYF
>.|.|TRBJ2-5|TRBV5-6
TGTGCCAGCAGCTTGCCTATCGAGACCCAGTACTTC
CASSLPIETQYF
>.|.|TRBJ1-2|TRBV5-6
TGTGCCAGCAGCTTGGCAGGGGTCGGGGGCTACACCTTC
CASSLAGVGGYTF
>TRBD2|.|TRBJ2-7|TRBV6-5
TGTGCCAGCAGTTACTCCGGGACTAGCGGGGGCTACGAGCAGTACTTC
CASSYSGTSGGYEQYF
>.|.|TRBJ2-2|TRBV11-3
TGTGCCAGCAGCGCCGAGATCATACCCGGGGAGCTGTTTTTT
CASSAEIIPGELFF
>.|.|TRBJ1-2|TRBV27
TGTGCCAGCAGTTTAAAAAGTGAGGATGGCTACACCTTC
CASSLKSEDGYTF
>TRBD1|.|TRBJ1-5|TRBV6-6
TGTGCCAGCAGTCTCCAGAGGGGGCGGAACAATCAGCCCCAGCATTTT
CASSLQRGRNNQPQHF
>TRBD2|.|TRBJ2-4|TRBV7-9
TGTGCCAGCAGCTTTAGCGGGGCGAAAAACATTCAGTACTTC
CASSFSGAKNIQYF
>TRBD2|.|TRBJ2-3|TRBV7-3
TGTGCCAGCAGCTTAGGTAGCGGGGGCACAGATACGCAGTATTTT
CASSLGSGGTDTQYF
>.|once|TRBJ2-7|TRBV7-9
TGTGCCAGCAGCTTAGAGCGGACCTACGAGCAGTACTTC
CASSLERTYEQYF
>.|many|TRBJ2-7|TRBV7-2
TGTGCCAGCAGCTTAGCGGAGGGGGGGCCTTACGAGCAGTACTTC
CASSLAEGGPYEQYF
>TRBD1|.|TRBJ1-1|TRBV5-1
TGCGCCAGCAGCTTGACAGGGGCTGAAGCTTTCTTT
CASSLTGAEAFF
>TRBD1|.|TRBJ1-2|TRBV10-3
TGTGCCATCAGTGAGTTCGGGACAGACATTAACTATGGCTACACCTTC
CAISEFGTDINYGYTF
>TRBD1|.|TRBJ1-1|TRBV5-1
TGCGCCAGCAGCTCGGGACAGGGGGCCGTGAACACTGAAGCTTTCTTT
CASSSGQGAVNTEAFF
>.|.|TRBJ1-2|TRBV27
TGTGCCAGCAGTTCAAGGGCGGGCTATGGCTACACCTTC
CASSSRAGYGYTF
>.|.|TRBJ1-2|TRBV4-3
TGCGCCAGCAGCCAAGGCTATAACCGGGACACAAACTATGGCTACACCTTC
CASSQGYNRDTNYGYTF
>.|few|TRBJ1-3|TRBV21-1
TGTGCCAGCAGCAAAGAAAAGGGAGGCTCTGGAAACACCATATATTTT
CASSKEKGGSGNTIYF
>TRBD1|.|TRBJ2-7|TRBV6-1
TGTGCCAGCAGTGATCCGGGACAGCGATACGAGCAGTACTTC
CASSDPGQRYEQYF
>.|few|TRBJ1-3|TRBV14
TGTGCCAGCAGAATGAGCTCTGGAAACACCATATATTTT
CASRMSSGNTIYF
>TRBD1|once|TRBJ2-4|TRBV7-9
TGTGCCAGCAGTAGGGACAGGGGGAATGTAGCCAAAAACATTCAGTACTTC
CASSRDRGNVAKNIQYF
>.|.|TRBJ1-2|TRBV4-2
TGTGCCAGCAGCCAAGGGTGGGAAGGGGTTACTGATGGCTACACCTTC
CASSQGWEGVTDGYTF
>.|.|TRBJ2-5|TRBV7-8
TGTGCCAGCAGCTTAGAGGCTAGGAAAGAGACCCAGTACTTC
CASSLEARKETQYF
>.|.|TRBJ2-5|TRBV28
TGTGCCAGCTCGGCCGGGAGAGAGACCCAGTACTTC
CASSAGRETQYF
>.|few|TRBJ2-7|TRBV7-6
TGTGCCAGCAGCTTAGGGGGAGGAGGCGAGCAGTACTTC
CASSLGGGGEQYF
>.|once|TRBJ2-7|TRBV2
TGTGCCGGCGGGGGCGCCTACGAGCAGTACTTC
CAGGGAYEQYF
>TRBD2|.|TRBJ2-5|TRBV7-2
TGTGCCAGCAGCTTAGCGAGCGGGGGGAAACAAGAGACCCAGTACTTC
CASSLASGGKQETQYF
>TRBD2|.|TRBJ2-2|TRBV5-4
TGTGCCAGCAGCACGGGACTAGCGGGTTCCACCGGGGAGCTGTTTTTT
CASSTGLAGSTGELFF
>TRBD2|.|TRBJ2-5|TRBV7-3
TGTGCCAGCAGCTTAGGACTAGCGGGGGGGCTGGAGACCCAGTACTTC
CASSLGLAGGLETQYF
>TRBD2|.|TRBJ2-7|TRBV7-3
TGTGCCAGCAGCCCGGGCGGGGGCTCCTACGAGCAGTACTTC
CASSPGGGSYEQYF
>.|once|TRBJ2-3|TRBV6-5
TGTGCCAGCAGCGTTGACACCACTAGAACAGATACGCAGTATTTT
CASSVDTTRTDTQYF
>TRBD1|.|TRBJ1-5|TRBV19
TGTGCCAGTAGTAACGATGCTACGGGACAGGGCAATCAGCCCCAGCATTTT
CASSNDATGQGNQPQHF
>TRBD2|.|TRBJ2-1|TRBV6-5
TGTGCCAGCAGTTCACTAGCGGGGGGTGGGTATGAGCAGTTCTTC
CASSSLAGGGYEQFF
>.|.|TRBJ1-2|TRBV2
TGTGCCAGCAGTGAATTGAGAGGGAACTATGGCTACACCTTC
CASSELRGNYGYTF
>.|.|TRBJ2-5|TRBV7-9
TGTGCCAGCAGCTTCGAAGGGGGTAAAGAGACCCAGTACTTC
CASSFEGGKETQYF
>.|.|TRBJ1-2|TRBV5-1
TGCGCCAGCGGCCCCGAATATGGCTACACCTTC
CASGPEYGYTF
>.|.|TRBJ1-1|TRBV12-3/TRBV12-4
TGTGCCAGCGCCCTCGGGGGATTTTCTGAAGCTTTCTTT
CASALGGFSEAFF
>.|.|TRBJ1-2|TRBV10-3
TGTGCCATCAGTGAGTCGCGGGCGTCGTGGGGCTACACCTTC
CAISESRASWGYTF